The sequence of this T cell receptor beta chain was determined in a study of blood T cell repertoires in COVID-19. Study summary: Samples taken during acute and convalescent COVID-19 were collected in the United States, Italy and Spain.

In the original processing: Reference gene primer amplification yielded estimated nucleated cell counts. The table came from immunoSEQ multiplex PCR; TCRdb's copy has only in-frame clones and leaves some out. V and J calls and clone size are as listed in that table; D and trimming were resolved from the DNA. Of about 150,000 clones in the sample, 84% were seen once. The CDR3 contains 12 residues. V lost 2 bases to trimming and J lost 5 bases, with 7 bases between them. The germline CDR1 and CDR2 sequences are MDHEN and SYDVKM. During active infection, Seattle patients enrolled and were then monitored through disease.

The chain joins TRBV28 to TRBJ2-7; D not certain. The sample comprised peripheral blood. The clonotype originates from an elderly woman with COVID-19, enrolled during active disease. The CDR3 DNA sequence: TGTGCCAGCAGTTTACTCTTCCACGAGCAGTACTTC. This translates into CASSLLFHEQYF.